Shown below are 7 T cell receptor beta chains from a single sample sequenced in a study of cytomegalovirus exposure and HLA in healthy donors. In the PCR, 60 Vbeta and 13 Jbeta primers were used. Profiled with immunoSEQ multiplex PCR; TCRdb holds only in-frame clones, not every one. The repertoire shows some 64,000 clones; the top ten hold around 1.6%. Sequencing was done on a sample of PBMCs. These receptors were taken from a woman aged 25 to 39 in good health and CMV-seronegative.

This chain connects TRBV28 to TRBJ1-4, with D possibly TRBD1 on 5 matching bases. This CDR3 comprises 15 residues. With 2 bases removed from V and 0 bases from J, the gap between germline ends came to 7 bases. CDR1 is MDHEN, CDR2 SYDVKM, per germline. In DNA, the CDR3 is TGTGCCAGCAGTTTAGGGGGGGCAACTAATGAAAAACTGTTTTTT. Amino acid sequence: CASSLGGATNEKLFF.

The chain recombines TRBV9 with TRBJ2-3; D gene unclear. With 4 bases removed from V and 4 bases from J, the gap between germline ends came to 7 bases. This CDR3 has 12 amino acids. The germline V gene has CDR1 SGDLS and CDR2 YYNGEE. The CDR3 spells CASSSVSDTQYF. The CDR3 DNA sequence: TGTGCCAGCAGCTCCGTGTCAGATACGCAGTATTTT. Filled out from reference TRBV9 and TRBJ2-3, the complete variable domain reads DSGVTQTPKHLITATGQRVTLRCSPRSGDLSVYWYQQSLDQGLQFLIQYYNGEERAKGNILERFSAQQFPDLHSELNLSSLELGDSALYFCASSSVSDTQYFGPGTRLTVL.

This chain uses TRBV19 with TRBJ2-6; TRBD1 matches at 7 bases. The ends lost 1 base at V and 2 bases at J; junction bases unmatched: 2. Per germline, CDR1 LNHDA and CDR2 SQIVND (reference sequence). CDR3 length: 16 residues. CDR3 nucleotides: TGTGCCAGTAGTATAGCAGGGGGTACTGGGGCCAACGTCCTGACTTTC. Protein product: CASSIAGGTGANVLTF.

This chain connects TRBV28 to TRBJ2-7, with D possibly being TRBD2 (6 bases). Germline-derived CDR1 and CDR2 are MDHEN and SYDVKM. V shed 5 bases and J shed 6 bases, with 20 bases lying between them. The CDR3 runs to 15 residues. This CDR3 reads CASSRRDSLTCEQYF. CDR3 in DNA: TGTGCCAGCAGTCGGAGGGACTCCCTCACTTGCGAGCAGTACTTC.

This chain connects TRBV7-2 to TRBJ1-2; D gene ambiguous. Between the trimmed V and J ends, which lost 5 bases and 12 bases, there was a span of 13 bases. The germline V gene has CDR1 SGHTA and CDR2 FQGNSA. CDR3 size: 11 residues. CDR3 loop: CASSRAEVNTF. CDR3 sequence (DNA): TGTGCCAGCAGCCGGGCGGAGGTTAACACCTTC.

The chain is built from TRBV6-6 and TRBJ2-7; 7 nucleotides line up with TRBD2. Trimming removed 5 bases from V and 4 bases from J; junction bases left unmatched: 14. CDR3 length: 16 amino acids. Germline CDR1 reads MNHNY; CDR2 reads SVGAGI (reference sequence). The CDR3, as DNA: TGTGCCAGCAGTCCCACCACGGGAGGAATAAGATACGAGCAGTACTTC. Protein: CASSPTTGGIRYEQYF.

J is TRBJ2-2 and V is TRBV29-1; TRBD1 aligns across 11 bases. After removal of 4 bases from V and 4 bases from J, the junction contained 8 bases not matched to a gene. CDR1 SQVTM and CDR2 ANQGSEA come from the germline V gene. This CDR3 has 16 amino acids. CDR3 loop: CSVALAGTGGTGELFF. DNA for the CDR3: TGCAGCGTTGCCTTGGCCGGGACAGGGGGCACCGGGGAGCTGTTTTTT.